This TCR beta chain appears in the sequencing data of a study of prognosis after radiotherapy for stage I lung cancer. Overall study context: Between early 2018 and January 2019, patients with stage I non-small cell lung cancer were enrolled.

Starting from genomic DNA, TCR beta CDR3 was amplified through two-round multiplex PCR. For every TRBV and TRBJ gene, a specific primer was used in first-round PCR. TCRdb ran MiXCR on the multiplex PCR reads and lists one entry per CDR3 protein. The sample comprises 11,000 to 15,000 distinct CDR3 sequences, 37% of which are singletons, and roughly two fifths rests with the top ten. The table lists this clonotype with many counts. Its antigen is currently unknown. The V end lost 1 base, the J end lost 10 bases, and 8 bases lay between the germline ends. The CDR3 has 12 amino acids. From germline, CDR1 is LGHDT and CDR2 YNNKEL (reference sequence). Study-level points and caveats: Differing TRBV and TRBJ gene usage was reportedly seen between patients with and without metastases. Tumor specificity was not determined for the expanded TCR clones.

The chain is built from TRBV3-1 and TRBJ2-1; no firm D call. The sample consisted of PBMCs, taken before or after stereotactic body radiation therapy (not recorded which). The source of this sequence is a donor of 50 years or more with non-small cell lung cancer. The CDR3 reads CASSQAPPEQFF. For the CDR3, the DNA is TGTGCCAGCAGCCAAGCTCCTCCCGAGCAGTTCTTC.